Listed here are 16 T cell receptor beta chains from one sample, sequenced in a study of blood T cell repertoires in COVID-19 (dated by TCRdb to 2020 to 2021). Library generation was performed with the immunoSEQ multiplex PCR assay. As stored in TCRdb, this immuneACCESS dataset retains in-frame rearrangements with V and J assigned. A fraction of the clones does not appear; measured against another copy, unresolved V genes explain less than half of the discrepancy, and the remainder lacks a known reason. The sample includes about 42,000 clones, with 76% observed a single time. The top ten clonotypes cover roughly a quarter of the sample. Sequenced material: peripheral blood. Receptor source: a man at least 80 years old with acute or convalescent COVID-19.

This chain joins TRBV18 and TRBJ1-2; 8 bases align to TRBD1. V lost 3 bases and J lost 0; bases outside the gene matches: 3. This CDR3 region has 15 residues. Germline V CDR1 and CDR2: KGHSH, LQKENI. The CDR3 region has the DNA TGTGCCAGCTCACCCACAGGGGGTACTAACTATGGCTACACCTTC. Protein sequence: CASSPTGGTNYGYTF.

The chain couples TRBV19 to TRBJ1-3, with D possibly matching TRBD1 (6 bases). Germline-derived CDR1 and CDR2 are LNHDA and SQIVND (reference sequence). The V end lost 8 bases, the J end lost 3 bases, and 8 bases lay between the germline ends. This CDR3 is built from 12 residues. This chain's CDR3 is CASGQHGNTIYF. As DNA, the CDR3 is TGTGCCAGTGGACAGCATGGAAACACCATATATTTT.

This clone was seen a single time. The chain uses TRBV24-1 and TRBJ1-1; the match to TRBD1 covers 7 bases. V dropped 7 bases and J dropped 1; count of bases not matched to a gene: 2. CDR1 is KGHDR and CDR2 is SFDVKD in the germline V gene. The CDR3 is 13 amino acids. CDR3 coding DNA: TGTGCCACCAGCAGACAGGGGAACACTGAAGCTTTCTTT. Protein product: CATSRQGNTEAFF.

The sample holds a few counts of this clone. The rearrangement links TRBV30 to TRBJ2-3; 7 bases are a match to TRBD2. Germline assignment: CDR1 GTSNPN and CDR2 SVGIG (reference sequence). V was pared by 2 bases and J by 2 bases, with 7 bases of the junction left unmatched. The CDR3 is 15 amino acids. The CDR3 sequence: CAWSHWRESTDTQYF. Here the CDR3 DNA reads TGTGCCTGGAGTCATTGGCGGGAGTCCACAGATACGCAGTATTTT.

The chain's CDR3 is CASRPGDRGETQYF. CDR3 bases: TGTGCCAGCAGGCCAGGGGACCGGGGAGAGACCCAGTACTTC. The chain joins TRBV27 to TRBJ2-5; D might be TRBD1 (6 bases). V was cut by 6 bases and J by 4 bases, with 15 bases left in between. Germline V gives CDR1 MNHEY, CDR2 SMNVEV (reference sequence). CDR3 size: 14 residues.

The rearrangement joins TRBV27 to TRBJ2-2; 14 bases map to TRBD2. Germline V gene lookup returns CDR1 MNHEY and CDR2 SMNVEV (reference sequence). The CDR3 totals 19 residues. J lost 2 bases, V lost 8 bases, and 13 bases had no gene match. CDR3: CASPFFGTSGGHNTGELFF. The CDR3 bases are TGTGCCAGCCCTTTTTTCGGGACTAGCGGGGGCCATAACACCGGGGAGCTGTTTTTT.

The chain couples TRBV18 to TRBJ1-4, with a tentative D call TRBD1 (6 bases). Looked up from germline, CDR1 is KGHSH and CDR2 is LQKENI. Trimming cost V 3 bases and J 7 bases, with 15 bases left between them. This CDR3 has 15 residues. This CDR3 reads CASSPVQGVGEKLFF. CDR3 coding DNA: TGTGCCAGCTCACCGGTACAGGGAGTCGGTGAAAAACTGTTTTTT.

This clone was found once. V is TRBV5-1 and J is TRBJ2-2; 8 nucleotides match TRBD1. The V gene end was trimmed by 1 base and the J gene end by 7 bases; junction bases not matched to a gene: 6. The CDR3 covers 15 residues. Germline V gene sequence: CDR1 SGHRS, CDR2 YFSETQ. The CDR3 spells CASSLSGGIGGELFF. CDR3 DNA: TGCGCCAGCAGCTTGTCAGGGGGCATTGGCGGGGAGCTGTTTTTT.

The V call is TRBV10-2, the J call TRBJ2-7; D might be TRBD1 (6 bases). Germline CDR1 and CDR2: WSHSY and SAAADI. Deletions cut 6 bases from V and 9 bases from J, with 15 bases between. The CDR3 has 12 residues. The CDR3: CASSPQGAGQYF. The CDR3 DNA sequence: TGCGCCAGCAGCCCACAGGGCGCGGGGCAGTACTTC.

This chain links TRBV5-1 with TRBJ1-1; no firm D call. The CDR3 covers 13 residues. V was clipped by 4 bases and J by 3 bases, with 10 bases between them. Germline lookup yields CDR1 SGHRS and CDR2 YFSETQ. CDR3 DNA: TGCGCCAGCAGCCCGAATCAGGACACTGAAGCTTTCTTT. It is translated as CASSPNQDTEAFF.

This clone was counted between two and nine times. The chain recombines TRBV29-1 with TRBJ2-2; 11 bases are a match to TRBD1. Germline values: CDR1 SQVTM, CDR2 ANQGSEA. This CDR3 has 14 amino acids. Trimming removed 6 bases from V and 6 bases from J; junction bases left unmatched: 6. The CDR3 region has the DNA TGCAGCGTGTCCGGGACAGGGGGAGCCGGGGAGCTGTTTTTT. It encodes CSVSGTGGAGELFF.

V is TRBV3-1 (or the pseudogene TRBV3-2) and J is TRBJ1-1, with D unresolved. The CDR3 sequence is 13 residues long. Looked up from germline, CDR1 is LGHDT and CDR2 is YNNKEL (reference sequence). V was clipped by 2 bases and J by 3 bases, with 7 bases between them. Here the CDR3 DNA reads TGTGCCAGCAGCCAACTAACGCACACTGAAGCTTTCTTT. It is translated as CASSQLTHTEAFF.

This chain uses TRBV2 with TRBJ2-7, with D perhaps TRBD1 (5 bases). With 2 bases removed from V and 4 bases from J, the gap between germline ends came to 9 bases. The CDR3 is 13 residues long. CDR1 SNHLY and CDR2 FYNNEI come from the germline V gene. The CDR3 here is CASSEIQGYEQYF. The CDR3 nucleotides are TGTGCCAGCAGTGAAATTCAGGGATACGAGCAGTACTTC.

The chain combines TRBV9 with TRBJ2-7; 8 bases line up with TRBD1. Germline-derived CDR1 and CDR2 are SGDLS and YYNGEE. V was pared by 0 bases and J by 2 bases, with 4 bases of the junction left unmatched. The CDR3 has 15 residues. The chain's CDR3 is CASSVAPGGAYEQYF. CDR3 nucleotides: TGTGCCAGCAGCGTAGCTCCAGGGGGCGCCTACGAGCAGTACTTC. Full variable domain (remainder filled in from reference TRBV9 and TRBJ2-7): DSGVTQTPKHLITATGQRVTLRCSPRSGDLSVYWYQQSLDQGLQFLIQYYNGEERAKGNILERFSAQQFPDLHSELNLSSLELGDSALYFCASSVAPGGAYEQYFGPGTRLTVT.

The rearrangement links TRBV7-9 to TRBJ1-2; 9 nucleotides match TRBD1. The CDR3 consists of 16 residues. With 5 bases clipped from V and 3 bases from J, the junction kept 10 bases outside the gene matches. Germline V gene lookup returns CDR1 SEHNR and CDR2 FQNEAQ (reference sequence). Here the CDR3 reads CASSIIPGQGDYGYTF. The DNA for the CDR3 is TGTGCCAGCAGCATTATACCGGGACAGGGCGACTATGGCTACACCTTC.

The rearrangement uses TRBV6-1 and TRBJ2-7, with unresolved D. Deletions cut 2 bases from V and 4 bases from J, with 9 bases between. This CDR3 has 13 amino acids. Germline CDR1 MNHNS, CDR2 SASEGT. The CDR3 nucleotides read TGTGCCAGCAGTGAATCCCGTCGGTACGAGCAGTACTTC. It is translated as CASSESRRYEQYF.